This TCR beta chain derives from a study of blood T cell repertoires in COVID-19. In the study overall: Spain, Italy and the United States supplied samples that represented acute and convalescent COVID-19. Nucleic acid was either cDNA or gDNA, and it came from T cells, B-cell-depleted T cells, or PBMCs.

The protocol was immunoSEQ multiplex PCR, while the TCRdb copy is restricted to in-frame clones and leaves out a portion. The sample records fewer than 250,000 clones, 80% to 90% being singletons. The CDR3 consists of 12 residues. V shed 5 bases and J shed 7 bases, with 9 bases lying between them. Germline CDR1 is LNHDA and CDR2 is SQIVND (reference sequence). Sequencing was performed on peripheral blood. The rearrangement links TRBV19 to TRBJ2-1, with D unclear. This receptor was identified in a middle-aged man with acute or convalescent COVID-19. The CDR3 sequence: CASSQNLNEQFF. CDR3 nucleotide sequence: TGTGCCAGTAGTCAGAATCTGAATGAGCAGTTCTTC.